This T cell receptor beta chain derives from a study of HIV-infected patients and healthy controls. Study-wide findings and caveats: Only sixteen HIV-infected individuals were processed, a major limit on how widely findings apply. HIV-associated CDR3 frequencies dropped significantly during therapy; CMV-associated ones, mostly rising, changed nonsignificantly.

This clonotype was found many times. Its antigen is unknown. 500 ng RNA was reverse transcribed with alpha and beta constant-region primers. Separate chain-specific third strand synthesis with multiplexing indices produced the alpha and beta libraries. Via MiXCR, TCRdb re-called the 5' RACE reads, giving one row per CDR3 protein. This table has roughly 10,000 distinct CDR3 sequences, over 7.5% appearing once. The V end lost 5 bases, the J end lost 1 base, and 15 bases lay between the germline ends. The CDR3 is 15 amino acids. From germline, CDR1 is SGHKS and CDR2 YYEKEE (reference sequence). No cell fractionation was done, so the repertoire covers all unsorted peripheral blood T cells. As controls, roughly 9 uninfected healthy donors gave samples, and four gave two samples around 3 months apart.

V is TRBV5-5 and J is TRBJ1-1; D remains unclear. This sequence originates from an adult in good health. The material sequenced was blood. The CDR3 loop reads CASRGLSFGNTEAFF. In nucleotides, the CDR3 is TGTGCCAGCAGGGGTTTGAGTTTCGGGAACACTGAAGCTTTCTTT.